This T cell receptor (beta chain) was found in a study of T cell responses to AZD1222 COVID-19 vaccine (dated by TCRdb to the early 2020s). As for the study more broadly: A total of approximately 240 trial participants underwent TCR sequencing, of whom about 210 received two doses of AZD1222 and about 25 received two doses of the MenACWY control vaccine. Trial participants were enrolled into age subgroups of 18-55, 56-69 and 70-plus years, which contained around 150, 28 and 57 TCR-sequenced participants, respectively.

The intended sense of this specimen's time point label: about 28 days (+/-7) after the second vaccine dose. AZD1222 recipients whose second dose came at about 4 weeks and those whose second dose came at about 12 weeks were combined into one group, since spike-specific TCR depth and breadth did not differ between the two schedules. Vaccinee samples were obtained from the UK trials COV001 and COV002, which included a single-blind randomized controlled phase 2/3 trial of AZD1222 (ChAdOx1 nCoV-19) in healthy adults. For TCRbeta chain sequencing, PBMC samples were collected from trial participants at day 0 and at day 28 after the second dose. Concerning this clone: Its antigen is still unknown. No base qualities exist here, and no much larger clone lies one base off it.

At the junction V is shortened by 0 bases and J by 1 base, with 16 bases in between. Including cysteine and phenylalanine, the CDR3 has 19 amino acids. The entry retains the CDR3 DNA only, 57 bases that are in frame from base 1. CDR1 MNHNS and CDR2 SASEGT were looked up in the germline V gene. What the work shows at the level of the full study, not this receptor alone: Participants were mostly white British, with more females than males. The authors suggested clonal diversity may have been underestimated. The whole spike protein was spanned by vaccine-associated CD4 TCRs, and dominant responses were seen in regions 160-218 and 743-854. In the small 56-69-year group, the increase in depth fell short of significance, most likely because of low power. Reportedly, close to half of the unique spike-specific TCRs recognized epitopes lying outside the regions that are mutated in the B.1.351 and B.1.1.7 variants. After two AZD1222 doses, both the breadth and the depth of spike-specific TCRs were significantly higher than at day 0 and than in MenACWY recipients. Because no day 14 peak-response samples were available, repertoires were characterized only after the peak T cell response. Conclusions about previously exposed vaccinees are limited because only six or seven AZD1222 recipients were SARS-CoV-2 seropositive at baseline.

The CDR3 regions of human TCRbeta chains were analyzed by immunosequencing. The published analysis was carried out like this. TCRs in the repertoires were matched against a reference library of SARS-CoV-2-specific TCRs that had been generated with the MIRA antigen-specificity platform. Breadth was defined as the fraction of unique TCRs that were SARS-CoV-2-associated. Depth was defined as the fraction of total T cells that were SARS-CoV-2-associated. Using the MIRA data, every spike-specific TCR was mapped to the spike region that the TCR reacted to and assigned to either a CD4 or a CD8 class. Log10-transformed breadth and depth values were compared by one-way ANOVA with Sidak's multiple comparisons tests. TCRdb obtained this table from immuneACCESS and retained in-frame rearrangements with V and J assigned. These tables miss some clones; where compared with another copy, unresolved V genes account for less than half of the shortfall, and the remainder is unexplained. D and trimming come from the DNA, and the V and J calls and clone size come from that table. The sample includes tens of thousands of clones, with 75% to 85% observed a single time. 11% to 15% of the sample is held by the ten biggest clonotypes.

The chain couples TRBV6-1 to TRBJ1-6, with no D gene named confidently. The source material was peripheral blood, sampled 28 days after the second AZD1222 dose. The sequence was collected from an adult who received the AZD1222 COVID-19 vaccine. The CDR3 loop reads CASSEAGTPFRSYNSPLHF. Read as DNA, the sequence is TGTGCCAGCAGTGAAGCGGGTACCCCCTTTAGGTCCTATAATTCACCCCTCCACTTT.